The sample holds a few counts of the clone carrying this T cell receptor beta chain. What it binds is unknown. This sample is drawn from a study of T cell repertoires in cytomegalovirus infection. Overall study context: Recently identified HLA-C-restricted CMV epitopes were among the peptides used. Findings and caveats of the study: Dominating the ex vivo response were HLA-C-restricted CMV-specific TCR beta clonotypes.

TCRdb fed the reads into MiXCR, producing one record per CDR3 protein. Here the sample spans around 71,000 distinct CDR3 sequences, 20% to 25% being singletons. Germline CDR1 MNHEY, CDR2 SVGAGI. CDR3 length equals 13 residues. V dropped 6 bases and J dropped 3 bases, with 12 bases sitting between them. The genes are TRBV6-5 and TRBJ2-7; D remains unclear. The sample in question was CD8+ T cells from cultured PBMCs, obtained from culture after CMV antigen stimulation. This receptor was identified in a human donor in good health (CMV status not recorded). Some clones in this sample may be carry-over from other donors' samples. The CDR3 nucleotides are TGTGCCAGCAGCTATCAGGAATTCTACGAGCAGTACTTC. Translating gives CASSYQEFYEQYF.